This T cell receptor (beta chain) was profiled in a study of shared T cell receptors in the human thymus. In this sample, this clone turned up a few times. In germline, CDR1 is SGHDT, CDR2 YYEEEE. J gave up 4 bases and V 4 bases, and 7 bases lay outside the gene matches. There are 14 residues in the CDR3. The protocol was immunoSEQ multiplex PCR, while the TCRdb copy is restricted to in-frame clones and leaves out a portion. The data hold almost 550,000 clones, with around 78% observed a single time. These same data were also listed under a study on human thymus T cells. Per that paper: Healthy Finnish infants undergoing corrective surgery for congenital heart defects were the donors.

The sample taken for sequencing was thymocytes. The receptor comes from a boy in the first two years of life with a congenital heart defect. The chain recombines TRBV5-6 with TRBJ2-7, with 8 nucleotides matching TRBD2. The CDR3 DNA is TGTGCCAGCAGCCATAAGCGGGAGACGTACGAGCAGTACTTC. As protein: CASSHKRETYEQYF.